This T cell receptor beta chain was sequenced during a study of cytomegalovirus exposure and HLA in healthy donors. Study conclusions and caveats: Three chains tied to CMV proved CMV antigen-specific in vitro. The investigators catalogued 150 to 200 TCR beta chains as cytomegalovirus-associated.

The V gene's germline CDR1 is SGHTA and CDR2 FQGNSA. This CDR3 comprises 13 residues. V shed 4 bases, J shed 6 bases, and the junction held 4 bases outside the gene matches. The method was immunoSEQ multiplex PCR; TCRdb's version includes in-frame clones alone and lacks a portion of them. The sample has 150,000 to 200,000 clones; about 80% are singletons. With regard to this clone: Its antigen is not identified.

This receptor was obtained from a woman between 18 and 29 years old in good health and CMV-seropositive. What was sequenced was PBMCs. J is TRBJ1-2 and V is TRBV7-2; 8 bases agree with TRBD1. The CDR3 is CASSSRGRNGYTF. The CDR3 DNA is TGTGCCAGCAGCTCCAGGGGGCGAAATGGCTACACCTTC.